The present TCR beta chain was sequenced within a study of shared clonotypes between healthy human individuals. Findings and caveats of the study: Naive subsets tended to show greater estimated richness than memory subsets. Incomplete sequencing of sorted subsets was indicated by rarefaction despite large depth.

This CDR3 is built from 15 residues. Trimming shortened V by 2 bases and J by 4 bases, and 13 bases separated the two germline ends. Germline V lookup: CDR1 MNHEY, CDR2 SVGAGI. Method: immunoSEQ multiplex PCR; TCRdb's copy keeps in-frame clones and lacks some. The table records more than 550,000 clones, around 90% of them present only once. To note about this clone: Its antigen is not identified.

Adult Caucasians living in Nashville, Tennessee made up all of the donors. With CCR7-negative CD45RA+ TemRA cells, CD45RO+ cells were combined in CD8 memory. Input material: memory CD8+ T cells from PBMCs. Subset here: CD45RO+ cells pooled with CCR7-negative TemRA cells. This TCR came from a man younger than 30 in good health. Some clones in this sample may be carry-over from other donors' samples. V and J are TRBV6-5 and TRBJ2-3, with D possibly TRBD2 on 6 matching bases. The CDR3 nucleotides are TGTGCCAGCAGTTACGGCCAGGAGGGGCCAGATACGCAGTATTTT. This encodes CASSYGQEGPDTQYF.